This entry features one TCR beta chain sequence. Within the sample, other DNA sequences also encode this same CDR3. The source of the sample is a study of shared clonotypes between healthy human individuals. Clones were sequenced by immunoSEQ multiplex PCR, and TCRdb holds only the in-frame ones, with some missing. This table has roughly 1 million clones, under 80% appearing once. The CDR3 loop spans 14 amino acids. CDR1 SGHRS and CDR2 YFSETQ come from the germline V gene. Unmatched junction bases numbered 4, after V lost 3 bases and J lost 8 bases. The TCR originated in a man aged 18 to 29 in good health. The chain is built from TRBV5-1 and TRBJ1-4; 10 positions agree with TRBD1. Material: memory CD4+ T cells sorted from blood. Specified subset: CD45RA-negative fraction. This CDR3 reads CASSYRDRGEKLFF. CDR3 bases: TGCGCCAGCAGCTACCGGGACAGGGGCGAAAAACTGTTTTTT. The whole variable domain, filled in from reference TRBV5-1 and TRBJ1-4, reads KAGVTQTPRYLIKTRGQQVTLSCSPISGHRSVSWYQQTPGQGLQFLFEYFSETQRNKGNFPGRFSGRQFSNSRSEMNVSTLELGDSALYLCASSYRDRGEKLFFGSGTQLSVL.